This T cell receptor beta chain originates from a study of blood T cell repertoires in COVID-19. Study-level background: The study drew acute and convalescent COVID-19 samples from the United States, Italy and Spain.

Per the original data handling: Reference gene primer amplification yielded estimated nucleated cell counts. Profiled with immunoSEQ multiplex PCR; TCRdb holds only in-frame clones, not every one. That table gives V, J and clone size, and the DNA gave D and trimming. The sample lists approximately 140,000 clones, around four fifths occurring once. Germline CDR1 is MDHEN and CDR2 is SYDVKM. The CDR3 has 16 residues. The V end lost 5 bases, the J end lost 0 bases, and 11 bases lay between the germline ends. This chain uses TRBV28 with TRBJ2-6; D not resolved. The clonotype originates from an older man with acute or convalescent COVID-19. Sample: peripheral blood. The CDR3 coding sequence is TGTGCCAGCAGTCGGCAGGCCCCCTCTGGGGCCAACGTCCTGACTTTC. Translated: CASSRQAPSGANVLTF.